This paragraph covers one TCR beta chain sequence. Which antigen it targets is not known. No clone much larger than this one lies a single base away; base qualities are absent. These data belong to a study of blood T cell repertoires in COVID-19 (dated by TCRdb to about 2020). Concerning the study at large: Samples covering the acute and convalescent phases of COVID-19 were provided by collaborators in the United States, Italy and Spain. The material from the prospective study consisted of cDNA or gDNA derived from T cells, B-cell-depleted T cells, or PBMCs. The dataset comprised deeply sampled blood TCRbeta repertoires from subjects exposed to, actively infected with, or recovered from COVID-19. The repertoires were released in a freely available public database meant as a resource for research on the immune response to SARS-CoV-2. The samples were drawn from two sources: the first 160 participants of the ongoing ImmuneRACE study, and 1,254 subjects contributed by 6 global collaborators. A de-identified subject ID, COVID-19 status, age in years and sex were almost always included in the sample metadata. HLA class I and class II types, where available, came from metadata supplied by the sample provider rather than from assay-based typing. Study-level results and caveats: The quantity of clinical and demographic metadata differed by source and by participant and was supplied without curation.

Each collaborating institution followed its own protocols to collect whole blood in K2EDTA tubes. For TCRbeta analysis, collaborator samples were shipped as frozen whole blood, as isolated PBMCs, or as DNA extracted from either sample type. Between the V and J ends, shortened by 5 bases and 10 bases respectively, the junction contains 18 bases. There are 14 amino acids in the CDR3, from cysteine to phenylalanine inclusive. Of all the DNA, just the CDR3 is kept, 42 bases in frame from base 1. Based on the germline V gene (reference sequence), the CDR1 and CDR2 sequences are SEHNR and FQNEAQ. The immunoSEQ Assay, a bias-controlled multiplex PCR, was used to amplify TCRbeta CDR3 regions from genomic DNA. The source study handled its data this way. Within the assay, amplification of reference gene primers was used to estimate how many nucleated cells each sample contained. To quantify the absolute abundance of each unique TCRbeta CDR3 rearrangement, sequence reads were collapsed and filtered. For each sample, productive Simpson clonality was calculated as the square root of Simpson's diversity index across productive rearrangements. TCRdb carries this immuneACCESS record with in-frame sequences only. Its versions omit some clonotypes, under half of them owing to an unresolved V gene in the studies checked, with the rest unexplained. V and J calls plus clone size are reproduced from that table; the DNA served to infer D and trimming. The sample table lists about 220,000 clones, roughly 87% of them with a count of one. Clones ranked in the top ten supply under 2.5% of the sample.

The chain joins TRBV7-9 to TRBJ2-1, with a tentative D gene TRBD1 over 6 matching bases. Sequenced: peripheral blood. This TCR derives from a man between 40 and 49 years old with active or convalescent COVID-19. For the CDR3, the sequence is CASSPNLDRLEQFF. The sequenced DNA is TGTGCCAGCAGCCCCAACCTGGACAGATTGGAGCAGTTCTTC.